The rows below give T cell receptor beta chains drawn from one sample of a study of cytomegalovirus exposure and HLA in healthy donors. Profiling relied on immunoSEQ multiplex PCR, and the TCRdb table lists in-frame clones only, not all of them. The sample's table shows some 150,000 clones. Sequencing was done on a sample of PBMCs. The receptors were sampled from a young woman in good health and CMV-seronegative. CDR3s include the opening cysteine and the closing phenylalanine or tryptophan. Fields, in order: D gene, V gene, J gene, CDR3 DNA, CDR3 protein. The D gene is left open where the match is weak.

>TRBD1|TRBV5-1|TRBJ2-2
TGCGCCAGCAGCCCTATGGGACAGGCAAACACCGGGGAGCTGTTTTTT
CASSPMGQANTGELFF
>-|TRBV6-1|TRBJ1-5
TGTGCCAGCAGTGAAGCGGGGGCAGGTCAGCCCCAGCATTTT
CASSEAGAGQPQHF
>-|TRBV29-1|TRBJ1-5
TGCAGCGTAGGGACTGCCAATCAGCCCCAGCATTTT
CSVGTANQPQHF
>TRBD2|TRBV7-6|TRBJ2-5
TGTGCCAGCAGCTCAAAAAGGACTAGCGGGAGTACGACCCAGTACTTC
CASSSKRTSGSTTQYF
>TRBD1|TRBV7-2|TRBJ1-2
TGTGCCAGCAGCTCCTCCGGGACAGCGAACTATGGCTACACCTTC
CASSSSGTANYGYTF
>-|TRBV9|TRBJ2-1
TGTGCCAGCAGCGTAGATGGCGGGATGATCGATGAGCAGTTCTTC
CASSVDGGMIDEQFF
>-|TRBV7-8|TRBJ1-1
TGTGCCAGCAGCTTAGTCCTCGGGGGGGCGCAGAAGGACACTGAAGCTTTCTTT
CASSLVLGGAQKDTEAFF
>TRBD1|TRBV18|TRBJ2-1
TGTGCCGCGTCCCGGGACAGGGTCGGAGGGAATGAGCAGTTCTTC
CAASRDRVGGNEQFF
>TRBD1|TRBV4-2|TRBJ1-3
TGTGCCAGCAGCCAAGAGAGGGGGCCGCCTGGAAACACCGTATATTTT
CASSQERGPPGNTVYF
>TRBD1|TRBV7-2|TRBJ1-2
TGTGCCAGCAGCTCCGACAGGGGGAGGATCGGCTACACCTTC
CASSSDRGRIGYTF
>-|TRBV19|TRBJ1-1
TGTGCCAGTAGTTTGGGAGTTGTCAGGATAGACATGAACACTGAAGCTTTCTTT
CASSLGVVRIDMNTEAFF
>-|TRBV5-1|TRBJ1-1
TGCGCCAGCAGCTTGAACAGGGACACCACTGAAGCTTTCTTT
CASSLNRDTTEAFF
>TRBD1|TRBV19|TRBJ2-7
TGTGCCAGTAACCCGGGACAGATGGTAGGCGAGCAGTACTTC
CASNPGQMVGEQYF
>TRBD2|TRBV10-3|TRBJ2-3
TGTGCCATCAGTGAGTTTTTCCTAGCGGGAGCGCGGACCCAAGATACGCAGTATTTT
CAISEFFLAGARTQDTQYF
>TRBD2|TRBV27|TRBJ2-1
TGTGCCAGCAGGGAGAGAAGCGGGATGTGGTACAGCAATGAGCAGTTCTTC
CASRERSGMWYSNEQFF